This TCR beta chain was documented in a study of shared clonotypes between healthy human individuals. The study's findings and limits: Among donors, clonotype sharing was expected to be affected by sequencing depth. All-four-donor shared clonotypes had higher generation probabilities than non-shared clonotypes did.

Germline CDR1 MDHEN, CDR2 SYDVKM. The CDR3 sequence is 13 residues long. With 7 bases removed from V and 3 bases from J, the gap between germline ends came to 10 bases. This clone was observed a single time. The target antigen is unknown. Each PCR replicate from the sorted subsets contained about 200 ng DNA, which is roughly 33,000 T cell genomes. The method was immunoSEQ multiplex PCR; TCRdb's version includes in-frame clones alone and lacks a portion of them. The sample contains 1.4 million or so clones, 98% of which appear only once. The chain joins TRBV28 to TRBJ1-5; no definite D call. The origin of this receptor is a man aged 30 to 45 in good health. The sample taken for sequencing was naive CD4+ T cells sorted from blood. As for subset: CD45RA+ positively selected. Written as DNA, the CDR3 is TGTGCCAGCAAACGCGACCACAATCAGCCCCAGCATTTT. It codes for CASKRDHNQPQHF. Variable domain in full (rest from reference TRBV28 and TRBJ1-5): DVKVTQSSRYLVKRTGEKVFLECVQDMDHENMFWYRQDPGLGLRLIYFSYDVKMKEKGDIPEGYSVSREKKERFSLILESASTNQTSMYLCASKRDHNQPQHFGDGTRLSIL.